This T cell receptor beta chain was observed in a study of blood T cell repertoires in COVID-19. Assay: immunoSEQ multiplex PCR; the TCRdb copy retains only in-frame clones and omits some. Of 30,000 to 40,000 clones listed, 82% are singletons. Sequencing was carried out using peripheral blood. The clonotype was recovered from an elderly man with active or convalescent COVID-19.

CDR3 residues: CASSLAFEGEQYF. The CDR3 nucleotides are TGCGCCAGCAGCTTGGCCTTCGAGGGCGAGCAGTACTTC. The chain carries TRBV5-1 and TRBJ2-7, with D maybe TRBD2 (5 bases). Trimming shortened V by 0 bases and J by 6 bases, and 10 bases separated the two germline ends. The CDR3 covers 13 residues. The germline V gene encodes CDR1 SGHRS and CDR2 YFSETQ.